A single sample gave rise to the 14 T cell receptor beta chains below, sequenced in a study of molecular identifiers for immune sequencing clone quantification. TCRdb used MiXCR to reprocess the PCR reads, holding one entry per CDR3 protein. Of approximately 550,000 distinct CDR3 sequences listed, about a fifth are singletons. Source material: naive CD8+ T cells from blood, with Jurkat cell RNA spiked in. Subset of the sample: FACS-sorted CD8+CD4-CCR7+CD45RA+ naive T cells. These receptors all stem from a human donor in good health. Some libraries in this study had Jurkat cell RNA spiked in.

J is TRBJ2-3 and V is TRBV28, with 10 bases that match TRBD1. Trimming took 2 bases from V and 4 from J; bases not matched to a gene: 3. In germline, CDR1 is MDHEN, CDR2 SYDVKM. The CDR3 loop spans 15 amino acids. The CDR3 DNA reads as TGTGCCAGCAGTTTACGACAGGGGGCATCAGATACGCAGTATTTT. Translating gives CASSLRQGASDTQYF.

This clonotype was counted a few times. The chain employs TRBV27 and TRBJ2-3, with D possibly being TRBD2 (5 bases). Per the germline V gene, CDR1 is MNHEY and CDR2 is SMNVEV (reference sequence). This CDR3 has 14 amino acids. V lost 4 bases, J lost 5 bases, and 13 bases lay in between. In DNA form, the CDR3 reads TGTGCCAGCAGTTCAGAGGGCTTAGGAGATACGCAGTATTTT. Translation gives CASSSEGLGDTQYF.

The table lists this clonotype with a few counts. The J gene is TRBJ2-7, the V gene TRBV4-1; 7 bases match TRBD1. Per the germline V gene, CDR1 is MGHRA and CDR2 is YSYEKL. Unmatched junction bases numbered 1, after V lost 0 bases and J lost 2 bases. CDR3 length: 14 residues. CDR3 DNA: TGCGCCAGCAGCCAAGATGGGACAGCCTACGAGCAGTACTTC. Protein: CASSQDGTAYEQYF.

This clonotype was found many times. This chain connects TRBV4-1 to TRBJ1-4; 7 bases match TRBD1. Germline trimming cut 4 bases from V and 4 bases from J; bases unmatched to any gene: 9. There are 16 residues in the CDR3. Germline V gives CDR1 MGHRA, CDR2 YSYEKL. CDR3 nucleotide sequence: TGCGCCAGCAGCCCAAGACCGGGACAGCTTAATGAAAAACTGTTTTTT. Protein: CASSPRPGQLNEKLFF.

This clonotype was seen a few times. The chain is built from TRBV7-6 and TRBJ1-4, with 7 bases identical to TRBD1. Germline loops: CDR1 SGHVS, CDR2 FNYEAQ. The V gene end was trimmed by 0 bases and the J gene end by 7 bases; junction bases not matched to a gene: 8. CDR3 size: 16 residues. The chain's CDR3 is CASSLAFTRTGEKLFF. The CDR3 DNA reads as TGTGCCAGCAGCTTAGCGTTTACGAGGACAGGTGAAAAACTGTTTTTT.

This clonotype has a count of ten or more. The chain is built from TRBV2 and TRBJ2-3, with D perhaps matching TRBD1 (5 bases). In germline, CDR1 is SNHLY, CDR2 FYNNEI. The CDR3 sequence is 12 residues long. Trimming pared 7 bases from V and 5 bases from J, leaving 10 bases between. DNA for the CDR3: TGTGCCAGCACCGAAGGGGTAGATACGCAGTATTTT. It encodes CASTEGVDTQYF. Drawing the rest from reference TRBV2 and TRBJ2-3, the complete variable domain is EPEVTQTPSHQVTQMGQEVILRCVPISNHLYFYWYRQILGQKVEFLVSFYNNEISEKSEIFDDQFSVERPDGSNFTLKIRSTKLEDSAMYFCASTEGVDTQYFGPGTRLTVL.

This clonotype showed up many times. The CDR3 DNA is TGTGCCAGCAGGGGACAGGGGGCTGAAGCTTTCTTT. Protein: CASRGQGAEAFF. The chain has TRBV27 and TRBJ1-1; 11 bases match TRBD1. The ends lost 6 bases at V and 6 bases at J; junction bases unmatched: 0. The CDR3 is 12 amino acids. Germline V gene data show CDR1 as MNHEY and CDR2 as SMNVEV (reference sequence).

This clonotype was detected once. It may be a read error: a sequence one base away is much more abundant. This chain uses TRBV21-1 with TRBJ1-1; the table gives TRBD1 as D, unverified against the DNA. TRBV21-1 is a pseudogene locus. The CDR3 extends over 12 amino acids. The DNA of the CDR3 is TGTGCCAGCGGCAAAAGGGGCAGGAAGGCTTTCTTT. This translates into CASGKRGRKAFF.

The genes are TRBV18 and TRBJ2-2, with D perhaps matching TRBD1 (6 bases). The CDR3 has 18 residues. Germline V CDR1 and CDR2: KGHSH, LQKENI. Between the trimmed V and J ends, which lost 2 bases and 0 bases, there was a span of 16 bases. The CDR3 nucleotides read TGTGCCAGCTCACCAGTGGACAGCACCATTACGAACACCGGGGAGCTGTTTTTT. Translating it yields CASSPVDSTITNTGELFF. Supplemented by reference TRBV18 and TRBJ2-2, the full variable domain reads NAGVMQNPRHLVRRRGQEARLRCSPMKGHSHVYWYRQLPEEGLKFMVYLQKENIIDESGMPKERFSAEFPKEGPSILRIQQVVRGDSAAYFCASSPVDSTITNTGELFFGEGSRLTVL.

In its sample, this clonotype was seen many times. The chain links TRBV4-3 to TRBJ2-2, with TRBD1 matching over 7 bases. From germline, CDR1 is LGHNA and CDR2 YSLEER. This CDR3 spans 14 amino acids. Trimming removed 3 bases from V and 8 bases from J; junction bases left unmatched: 6. The CDR3 DNA sequence: TGCGCCAGCAGCCAGTACAGGGGTTTGGGGGAGCTGTTTTTT. Translating gives CASSQYRGLGELFF.

This clonotype showed up many times. The V call is TRBV6-5, the J call TRBJ2-1; TRBD2 agrees at 15 bases. CDR3 size: 14 residues. The germline gives CDR1 MNHEY, CDR2 SVGAGI. Trimming at V came to 5 bases and at J to 9 bases, leaving 2 bases not matched to a gene. CDR3 sequence reads: CASSTGLAGGEQFF. The CDR3 DNA sequence: TGTGCCAGCAGTACGGGACTAGCGGGGGGTGAGCAGTTCTTC.

This clonotype was counted ten times or more. The V gene is TRBV6-5, the J gene TRBJ2-3; D not certain. Germline V lookup: CDR1 MNHEY, CDR2 SVGAGI. Trimming stripped 2 bases from V and 6 bases from J, with 9 bases between. This CDR3 spans 13 amino acids. CDR3 nucleotide sequence: TGTGCCAGCAGTTACGCCAACTTGGATACGCAGTATTTT. Amino acids: CASSYANLDTQYF.

The chain joins TRBV18 to TRBJ2-7, with a tentative D call TRBD1 (6 bases). Germline CDR1 is KGHSH and CDR2 is LQKENI. Trimming shortened V by 1 base and J by 2 bases, and 15 bases separated the two germline ends. The CDR3 length is 16 residues. This chain's CDR3 is CASSPRKTGDTYEQYF. DNA of the CDR3: TGTGCCAGCTCACCACGTAAGACAGGCGATACCTACGAGCAGTACTTC.

This clonotype appeared many times. CDR3 region: CASSQDSRLSTDTQYF. CDR3 in DNA: TGCGCCAGCAGCCAAGACAGCCGGCTCAGCACAGATACGCAGTATTTT. This chain uses TRBV4-3 with TRBJ2-3; D not certain. The germline V gene encodes CDR1 LGHNA and CDR2 YSLEER. Trimming shortened V by 0 bases and J by 0 bases, and 10 bases separated the two germline ends. The CDR3 sequence is 16 residues long.